This T cell receptor beta chain was sequenced for a study of early T cells in non-severe SARS-CoV-2 infection. For the study at large: Sequencing targeted bulk RNA from unsorted whole blood, leaving chains unpaired.

This clonotype showed up many times. Its target is not known. V lost 4 bases and J 6 bases, leaving 13 bases between the germline ends. The CDR3 extends over 13 amino acids. Germline loops: CDR1 SQVTM, CDR2 ANQGSEA. Individual cDNA molecules each received unique molecular identifiers attached to them. TCRdb used MiXCR to reprocess the 5' RACE reads, holding one entry per CDR3 protein. The sample has over 60,000 distinct CDR3 sequences, around 10% seen once. Study observations and caveats: Anti-spike CD8 specificities were favored by VDJdb matching, whose results missed private and CD4 specificities.

The origin of this receptor is an adult who was a healthcare worker with PCR-confirmed SARS-CoV-2 infection or an uninfected control (not recorded which). Sequencing was performed on whole blood, taken at baseline. This sequence joins TRBV29-1 and TRBJ2-1; D possibly corresponds to TRBD1 (6 bases). The DNA of the CDR3 is TGCAGCGTTGCACAGGGACCACGCAATGAGCAGTTCTTC. Its translation: CSVAQGPRNEQFF.